The 25 T cell receptor beta chains presented below share a single source sample, sequenced in a study of persistence of HIV-infected CD4 T cells. Lysates of CMV-infected fibroblasts at around 9.9 ug/mL stimulated these cells. CD4+ T cells upregulating both CD40 ligand and CD69 were sorted as responding cells. Which antigens these TCRs recognize remains unknown. The immunoSEQ assay was version 4, run in survey mode. Assay used: immunoSEQ multiplex PCR; TCRdb lists only in-frame clones, some missing. This table has thousands of clones, 55% to 65% appearing once. The sequencing used CD4+ T cells sorted from PBMCs after roughly 18-hour stimulation, collected from a patient who received antiretroviral therapy. Receptors were obtained from an adult man with HIV who was CMV-seropositive.

This sequence joins TRBV27 and TRBJ2-2; 7 nucleotides agree with TRBD1. Germline CDR1 MNHEY, CDR2 SMNVEV (reference sequence). The CDR3 runs to 15 residues. Trimming at V came to 5 bases and at J to 2 bases, leaving 5 bases not matched to a gene. CDR3 loop: CASSTRTGNTGELFF. In DNA form, the CDR3 reads TGTGCCAGCAGTACACGGACAGGCAACACCGGGGAGCTGTTTTTT.

The chain couples TRBV3-1 (or the pseudogene TRBV3-2) to TRBJ1-5, with a tentative D call TRBD1 (5 bases). Germline V gene sequence: CDR1 LGHDT, CDR2 YNNKEL (reference sequence). V lost 0 bases and J lost 0, with 18 bases in between. The CDR3 has 19 amino acids. The CDR3 sequence: CASSQDDPRGVNSNQPQHF. In nucleotides, the CDR3 is TGTGCCAGCAGCCAAGATGATCCTCGGGGGGTGAATAGCAATCAGCCCCAGCATTTT.

This clone has just a few counts. The chain combines TRBV11-3 with TRBJ1-5; D is unresolved. Deletions cut 5 bases from V and 2 bases from J, with 22 bases between. This CDR3 contains 18 residues. Germline loops: CDR1 SGHNT, CDR2 YENEEA. Here the CDR3 reads CASSIGRAFDLGNQPQHF. The CDR3 DNA follows: TGTGCCAGCAGCATTGGACGGGCTTTCGATTTGGGCAATCAGCCCCAGCATTTT.

V is TRBV5-4 and J is TRBJ2-5; the D is unclear. The CDR3 has 11 residues. Germline CDR1 SGHNT, CDR2 YYREEE (reference sequence). The germline V and J ends were trimmed by 2 bases and 4 bases, with 3 bases remaining between them. The CDR3 DNA follows: TGTGCCAGCAGCTTAAGAGAGACCCAGTACTTC. It translates to CASSLRETQYF.

V usage is TRBV9 and J usage is TRBJ1-3; possibly TRBD1 for D (6 bases). CDR1 SGDLS and CDR2 YYNGEE come from the germline V gene. CDR3 size: 17 residues. Trimming stripped 4 bases from V and 0 bases from J, with 17 bases between. The CDR3, as DNA: TGTGCCAGCAGCCCGGGGGAGGGGGTGCCCTCTGGAAACACCATATATTTT. This sequence encodes CASSPGEGVPSGNTIYF.

The CDR3 DNA sequence: TGTGCCAGCAGTCCTCGGACTCCTCCGGGGGGTGAGCAGTTCTTC. Translated, it gives CASSPRTPPGGEQFF. The chain recombines TRBV27 with TRBJ2-1, with TRBD2 matching over 7 bases. The CDR3 sequence is 15 residues long. J was trimmed by 9 bases and V by 5 bases; bases with no gene match: 13. The germline V gene has CDR1 MNHEY and CDR2 SMNVEV (reference sequence).

V usage is TRBV5-6 and J usage is TRBJ1-2; no definite D call. CDR1 SGHDT and CDR2 YYEEEE come from the germline V gene. Trimming cost V 5 bases and J 4 bases, with 24 bases left between them. The CDR3 is made up of 17 amino acids. The CDR3 region is CASRRELGRRGFYGYTF. CDR3 nucleotides: TGTGCCAGCAGGCGTGAATTGGGCCGCCGGGGATTCTATGGCTACACCTTC.

This clone is deemed medium-sized. The chain uses TRBV12-2 and TRBJ1-1; the table's TRBD1 call for D was not verified on the DNA. TRBV12-2 is marked as a pseudogene. CDR3 length: 18 amino acids. The CDR3 DNA is TGTGCAAGTCGCTTAGGTCGGGACAGGGAGCGCTGGGACACTGAAGCTTTCTTT. Translating gives CASRLGRDRERWDTEAFF.

The rearrangement uses TRBV6-6 and TRBJ2-7; the match to TRBD2 covers 9 bases. This CDR3 spans 15 amino acids. The ends lost 4 bases at V and 7 bases at J; junction bases unmatched: 11. Germline V gives CDR1 MNHNY, CDR2 SVGAGI (reference sequence). CDR3 DNA sequence: TGTGCCAGCAGTTCTGCCCCGGCGGGAGGGGGGGAGCAGTACTTC. This translates into CASSSAPAGGGEQYF.

This clone was seen once. A junction end diverges from the germline sequence, so it may reflect a read error. The CDR3 DNA follows: TGTGCCAGCAGTCAAGGTGGGGATCTAACCTACGAGCAGTACTTC. Amino acid sequence: CASSQGGDLTYEQYF. The rearrangement joins TRBV4-2 to TRBJ2-7; the D is unclear. The CDR3 covers 15 residues. Germline loops: CDR1 LGHNA, CDR2 YNFKEQ.

V usage is TRBV19 and J usage is TRBJ1-5, with D tentatively TRBD1 (5 bases). This CDR3 is 14 amino acids long. The V gene lost 7 bases and the J gene lost 0 bases, with 10 bases spanning the gap. CDR1 is LNHDA, CDR2 SQIVND, per germline (reference sequence). The chain's CDR3 is CASTKGYSNQPQHF. The CDR3 bases are TGTGCCAGTACCAAGGGGTATAGCAATCAGCCCCAGCATTTT.

The chain is built from TRBV4-3 and TRBJ2-7, with 8 nucleotides matching TRBD2. The germline V gene encodes CDR1 LGHNA and CDR2 YSLEER. The CDR3 has 15 amino acids. Trimming at V came to 0 bases and at J to 4 bases, leaving 5 bases not matched to a gene. The CDR3 nucleotides are TGCGCCAGCAGCCAAGAGCAGCGGGGGTGGTACGAGCAGTACTTC. Amino acid sequence: CASSQEQRGWYEQYF.

The chain couples TRBV5-4 to TRBJ2-1; 15 positions agree with TRBD2. The ends lost 4 bases at V and 0 bases at J; junction bases unmatched: 2. The germline V gene has CDR1 SGHNT and CDR2 YYREEE (reference sequence). The CDR3 loop spans 17 amino acids. The CDR3 nucleotides read TGTGCCAGCAGCCGGACTAGCGGGAGGGCCTCCTACAATGAGCAGTTCTTC. Its translation is CASSRTSGRASYNEQFF. The variable domain in full, with the rest retrieved from reference TRBV5-4 and TRBJ2-1, is ETGVTQSPTHLIKTRGQQVTLRCSSQSGHNTVSWYQQALGQGPQFIFQYYREEENGRGNFPPRFSGLQFPNYSSELNVNALELDDSALYLCASSRTSGRASYNEQFFGPGTRLTVL.

This sequence joins TRBV19 and TRBJ2-2, with 9 positions matching TRBD1. CDR3 size: 15 residues. V trimming: 6 bases; J trimming: 1 base; junction bases outside the gene matches: 3. Germline V gene data show CDR1 as LNHDA and CDR2 as SQIVND (reference sequence). CDR3 DNA sequence: TGTGCCAGTAGGTTGGGACAGGGGAACACCGGGGAGCTGTTTTTT. Its translation: CASRLGQGNTGELFF.

The V and J genes are TRBV6-2 or TRBV6-3 and TRBJ1-2; D perhaps matches TRBD1 (5 bases). The CDR3 is 15 amino acids. Per germline, CDR1 MNHEY and CDR2 SVGEGT. V lost 2 bases to trimming and J lost 4 bases, with 14 bases between them. The CDR3 nucleotides read TGTGCCAGCAGTTACACAGAAACAGGCGTCTATGGCTACACCTTC. It codes for CASSYTETGVYGYTF.

This chain joins TRBV11-2 and TRBJ2-1, with 14 nucleotides matching TRBD2. V shed 2 bases and J 5 bases; nucleotides not matched to a gene: 8. The CDR3 is 18 amino acids. The germline V gene has CDR1 SGHAT and CDR2 FQNNGV. The CDR3 is CASSLSSGLAGVNNEQFF. The CDR3 DNA sequence: TGTGCCAGCAGCTTATCTTCGGGACTAGCGGGAGTCAACAATGAGCAGTTCTTC.

The rearrangement uses TRBV19 and TRBJ1-2; a weak D match, TRBD1 (5 bases). The CDR3 consists of 17 residues. The germline V gene has CDR1 LNHDA and CDR2 SQIVND (reference sequence). V lost 3 bases, J lost 2 bases, and 19 bases lay in between. The CDR3 region is CASSIPAQGMTNYGYTF. CDR3 in DNA: TGTGCCAGTAGTATCCCCGCGCAGGGTATGACAAACTATGGCTACACCTTC.

The chain combines TRBV29-1 with TRBJ1-3; 8 positions match TRBD1. Germline trimming cut 6 bases from V and 4 bases from J; bases unmatched to any gene: 11. Germline assignment: CDR1 SQVTM and CDR2 ANQGSEA. The CDR3 runs 15 residues. CDR3 residues: CSVKGRQGSGNTIYF. The CDR3 bases are TGCAGCGTGAAAGGAAGACAGGGGTCCGGAAACACCATATATTTT.

J is TRBJ1-5 and V is TRBV30; D is unresolved. This CDR3 contains 14 residues. Germline V gene data show CDR1 as GTSNPN and CDR2 as SVGIG (reference sequence). Between the trimmed V and J ends, which lost 0 bases and 6 bases, there was a span of 12 bases. CDR3 bases: TGTGCCTGGAGTGTAAGGACGGGTGGTCAGCCCCAGCATTTT. It encodes CAWSVRTGGQPQHF.

This chain's CDR3 is CASSLATGRGYTF. The CDR3 DNA is TGTGCCAGCAGCTTAGCGACGGGGAGGGGCTACACCTTC. The chain carries TRBV7-9 and TRBJ1-2, with no clear D. This CDR3 spans 13 amino acids. V was shortened by 0 bases and J by 8 bases, with 10 bases between the two germline ends. Germline V gives CDR1 SEHNR, CDR2 FQNEAQ (reference sequence).

The J gene is TRBJ1-2, the V gene TRBV3-1 (or the pseudogene TRBV3-2); perhaps TRBD1 as D (6 bases). CDR3 length: 13 residues. Between the trimmed V and J ends, which lost 7 bases and 2 bases, there was a span of 11 bases. CDR1 LGHDT and CDR2 YNNKEL come from the germline V gene (reference sequence). In DNA form, the CDR3 reads TGTGCCAGCATGCATGGACAGAACTATGGCTACACCTTC. Protein: CASMHGQNYGYTF.

The V call is TRBV6-1, the J call TRBJ2-1; D remains ambiguous. CDR3 length equals 16 residues. Germline CDR1 and CDR2: MNHNS and SASEGT. V gave up 4 bases and J gave up 3 bases, with 16 bases separating them. The CDR3 spells CASSAVSSTFYNEQFF. The CDR3 coding sequence is TGTGCCAGCAGTGCGGTTTCCAGTACTTTCTACAATGAGCAGTTCTTC.

The J gene is TRBJ1-1, the V gene TRBV6-5; 10 bases map to TRBD1. The CDR3 consists of 13 residues. The germline gives CDR1 MNHEY, CDR2 SVGAGI. Trimming took 3 bases from V and 8 from J; bases not matched to a gene: 3. CDR3 residues: CASSYRDRGEAFF. CDR3 in DNA: TGTGCCAGCAGTTATCGGGACAGGGGAGAAGCTTTCTTT.

CDR3: CASRKGQTYNSPLHF. The CDR3 coding sequence is TGTGCCAGCAGAAAGGGACAGACCTATAATTCACCCCTCCACTTT. V and J are TRBV6-5 and TRBJ1-6; 7 positions agree with TRBD1. The CDR3 spans 15 residues. V gave up 6 bases and J gave up 2 bases; unmatched junction bases: 4. CDR1 is MNHEY, CDR2 SVGAGI, per germline.

CDR3 region: CASSQNNPGLARTQYF. In nucleotides, the CDR3 is TGTGCCAGCAGCCAAAATAATCCAGGCCTGGCGCGGACCCAGTACTTC. The chain has TRBV14 and TRBJ2-5; the D is unclear. There are 16 residues in the CDR3. Trimming cost V 2 bases and J 7 bases, with 20 bases left between them. From germline, CDR1 is SGHDN and CDR2 FVKESK.